This T cell receptor (beta chain) was recorded in a study of blood T cell repertoires in COVID-19 (dated by TCRdb to the early 2020s). With respect to the entire study: Samples from collaborators originated in the United States, Italy and Spain and spanned both the acute and convalescent phases of COVID-19. The sample metadata nearly always contained a de-identified subject ID, COVID-19 status, age in years and sex. Samples came from the ongoing ImmuneRACE study (first 160 participants) plus 1,254 subjects from 6 global collaborators. Deeply sampled blood TCRbeta repertoires from subjects exposed to, actively infected with, or recovered from COVID-19 were included in the dataset. Where available, HLA class I and class II types were obtained from metadata supplied by the sample provider rather than from assay-based typing. The prospective study material was composed of cDNA or gDNA derived from T cells, B-cell-depleted T cells, or PBMCs. The repertoires were released in a freely available public database meant as a resource for research on the immune response to SARS-CoV-2.

The germline V gene (reference sequence) sets CDR1 to SGHNT and CDR2 to YYREEE. The CDR3 holds 14 amino acids from the cysteine to the phenylalanine. Of the read, only the CDR3 DNA is kept; its 42 bases are in frame from base 1. Trimmed from V: 9 bases; trimmed from J: 5 bases; junction bases lacking a gene match: 7. Study-wide conclusions, independent of this receptor: The amount of clinical and demographic metadata varied by source and participant and was provided uncurated.

About this clone itself: Its binding antigen is unknown. Base qualities were left out, and no much larger clone turns up one base away.

TCRbeta CDR3 regions were amplified from genomic DNA using the immunoSEQ Assay, a bias-controlled multiplex PCR. From the authors' description of their analysis: Nucleated cell counts per sample were estimated from amplification of reference gene primers within the assay. Sequence reads were collapsed and filtered to measure the absolute abundance of every unique TCRbeta CDR3 rearrangement. Productive Simpson clonality was computed per sample as the square root of Simpson's diversity index over productive rearrangements. This is the immuneACCESS table as TCRdb keeps it, with only in-frame sequences that have V and J called. A part of the clones is gone; compared with another copy, unresolved V genes explain less than half, and the rest is unexplained. The V and J calls and clone size come from that table; D and trimming were worked out from the DNA. This sample gives a few hundred thousand clones in total; 80% to 90% of them show up just once. Under 8% of the sample is held by the ten biggest clonotypes.

Samples from volunteer blood donors who had recovered from COVID-19 were contributed by a second Seattle source. Collaborating institutions collected whole blood in K2EDTA tubes following their own protocols. Collaborator samples were shipped for TCRbeta analysis as frozen whole blood, isolated PBMCs, or DNA extracted from either sample type. This clonotype was sampled from a man aged 18 to 35 who had recovered from COVID-19. Here the chain combines TRBV5-4 and TRBJ2-5; TRBD2 agrees with 13 junctional bases. Input material: peripheral blood. The DNA is TGTGCCATGGGACTAGCGGGAAGGTTGGAGACCCAGTACTTC. Its protein is CAMGLAGRLETQYF.